This passage covers 13 T cell receptor beta chains from one sample sequenced in a study of shared clonotypes between healthy human individuals. Libraries were prepared by immunoSEQ multiplex PCR; TCRdb keeps only in-frame clonotypes and omits some of them. The sample gives about 580,000 clones, roughly 98% of which show up once; 0.3% is in the top ten. Naive CD8 cells lacked CD45RO, underwent positive selection for CCR7 and left out terminally differentiated effector memory CD45RA+ cells. Sample: naive CD8+ T cells sorted from blood. The receptors shown here come from a man aged 25-45 years in good health.

V gene TRBV25-1 combines with J gene TRBJ2-2; D not resolved. CDR1 and CDR2 (germline): MGHDK, SYGVNS. The CDR3 length is 13 residues. Trimming removed 4 bases from V and 0 bases from J, with 3 bases in between. For the CDR3, the DNA is TGTGCCAGCAGTGCCGCGAACACCGGGGAGCTGTTTTTT. Translating it yields CASSAANTGELFF.

This clone was recorded once. The rearrangement links TRBV6-6 to TRBJ1-1, with D perhaps TRBD1 (5 bases). The CDR3 contains 15 residues. V was pared by 3 bases and J by 0 bases, with 11 bases between. Looked up from germline, CDR1 is MNHNY and CDR2 is SVGAGI (reference sequence). CDR3 sequence reads: CASSYDSLLNTEAFF. DNA for the CDR3: TGTGCCAGCAGTTATGACAGCCTTTTGAACACTGAAGCTTTCTTT.

The rearrangement uses TRBV7-9 and TRBJ1-5; 7 bases match TRBD1. J lost 5 bases, V lost 3 bases, and 4 bases had no gene match. This CDR3 contains 14 residues. Germline lookup yields CDR1 SEHNR and CDR2 FQNEAQ (reference sequence). CDR3: CASSLGTAYQPQHF. DNA of the CDR3: TGTGCCAGCAGCTTGGGGACAGCCTATCAGCCCCAGCATTTT.

V is TRBV2 and J is TRBJ2-1; 7 positions match TRBD2. V was clipped by 10 bases and J by 5 bases; unmatched bases: 5. CDR3 size: 12 residues. Germline V gives CDR1 SNHLY, CDR2 FYNNEI. Here the CDR3 reads CATRGGHNEQFF. In DNA form, the CDR3 reads TGTGCCACGAGGGGAGGGCACAATGAGCAGTTCTTC.

This chain joins TRBV2 and TRBJ2-1; no reliable D call. In germline, CDR1 is SNHLY, CDR2 FYNNEI. The CDR3 is 13 residues long. The V end lost 7 bases, the J end lost 8 bases, and 15 bases lay between the germline ends. The CDR3 here is CASTQTPADEQFF. CDR3 bases: TGTGCCAGCACCCAGACCCCCGCGGATGAGCAGTTCTTC.

The chain employs TRBV19 and TRBJ2-1; 12 bases agree with TRBD2. This CDR3 spans 15 amino acids. The trim removed 7 bases at V and 2 bases at J, leaving 3 bases unmatched. The germline gives CDR1 LNHDA, CDR2 SQIVND (reference sequence). The CDR3 DNA is TGTGCCAGTAAGACTAGCGGGAGCACCTACAATGAGCAGTTCTTC. It encodes CASKTSGSTYNEQFF.

The rearrangement links TRBV2 to TRBJ2-2; 9 bases are a match to TRBD1. J was trimmed by 0 bases and V by 7 bases; bases with no gene match: 12. Germline assignment: CDR1 SNHLY and CDR2 FYNNEI. CDR3 length equals 18 residues. The CDR3 protein is CASTWDRAVVTNTGELFF. CDR3 nucleotides: TGTGCCAGCACTTGGGACAGGGCAGTGGTTACGAACACCGGGGAGCTGTTTTTT.

J is TRBJ2-7 and V is TRBV27; weak D call: TRBD2 (6 bases). Germline V gene sequence: CDR1 MNHEY, CDR2 SMNVEV (reference sequence). The germline V and J ends were trimmed by 5 bases and 0 bases, with 17 bases remaining between them. CDR3 length: 16 residues. CDR3 bases: TGTGCCAGCAGTGAAATTGGGACTTTCGACTCCTACGAGCAGTACTTC. Protein sequence: CASSEIGTFDSYEQYF.

V and J are TRBV19 and TRBJ2-7, with 7 positions matching TRBD2. Germline loops: CDR1 LNHDA, CDR2 SQIVND (reference sequence). V lost 6 bases, J lost 2 bases, and 4 bases stayed unmatched. This CDR3 is built from 13 residues. In DNA, the CDR3 is TGTGCCAGTAGCACCGGGACTACCTACGAGCAGTACTTC. It encodes CASSTGTTYEQYF.

The chain is built from TRBV6-6 and TRBJ2-6; D unclear. V was cut by 2 bases and J by 0 bases, with 8 bases left in between. This CDR3 comprises 16 residues. CDR1 MNHNY and CDR2 SVGAGI come from the germline V gene (reference sequence). The CDR3 spells CASSYRHDSGANVLTF. As DNA, the CDR3 is TGTGCCAGCAGTTACCGTCACGACTCTGGGGCCAACGTCCTGACTTTC.

V usage is TRBV5-4 and J usage is TRBJ2-1; 9 bases agree with TRBD2. Germline V gene sequence: CDR1 SGHNT, CDR2 YYREEE (reference sequence). The V segment lost 3 bases and the J segment 4 bases; nucleotides outside the gene matches: 14. The CDR3 has 18 amino acids. The CDR3 protein is CASSSVEVAGVGYNEQFF. In DNA, the CDR3 is TGTGCCAGCAGCTCCGTTGAGGTAGCGGGAGTAGGGTACAATGAGCAGTTCTTC.

The chain carries TRBV7-8 and TRBJ1-1; weak D call: TRBD1 (6 bases). The CDR3 extends over 13 amino acids. V gave up 1 base and J gave up 11 bases, with 14 bases separating them. The germline CDR1 and CDR2 sequences are SGHVS and FQNEAQ. CDR3 nucleotide sequence: TGTGCCAGCAGCTTAGAGGCCGTGGGGGGCGCTTTCTTT. It specifies CASSLEAVGGAFF.

The V gene is TRBV28, the J gene TRBJ1-4; D unresolved. The CDR3 runs to 14 residues. V lost 3 bases and J 3 bases, leaving 8 bases between the germline ends. Per germline, CDR1 MDHEN and CDR2 SYDVKM. DNA for the CDR3: TGTGCCAGCAGTTTCCGGTTATCTAATGAAAAACTGTTTTTT. Translating it yields CASSFRLSNEKLFF.